This TCR beta chain was recorded in a study of regulatory T cells in long-lasting Graves disease (dated by TCRdb to about 2021). Background for the entire study: Persistent Graves' disease was defined as persistently positive TSH receptor autoantibodies together with antithyroid drug treatment for over 5 years. Persistent Graves' disease patients were compared with newly diagnosed Graves' disease patients by peripheral blood TCR sequencing and RNA sequencing. The study was conducted in China and was registered as a clinical trial. A total of around 35 samples underwent TCR sequencing: about 13 from persistent and about 20 from newly diagnosed Graves' disease patients. Antithyroid drugs had been taken for approximately ten years on average by persistent Graves' disease patients in the clinical cohort.

Sequences SGHAT (CDR1) and FQNNGV (CDR2) are obtained from the germline V gene. Taken from cysteine to phenylalanine, the CDR3 has 14 residues. Only the CDR3 DNA is retained, 42 bases long and in frame from the first base. The research as a whole found: Persistent disease showed preferential use of TRBV28, TRBJ1-2 and TRBJ2-5, whereas newly diagnosed disease favored TRBV20-1 and TRBJ2-1. Patients with persistent disease shared more public clonotypes (around 2,700) than newly diagnosed patients did (approximately 1,000). Only peripheral blood was studied, because thyroid tissue, the primary lesion, was inaccessible. Compared with newly diagnosed patients, patients with persistent Graves' disease had lower TCR Shannon entropy and fewer highly expanded clones, which suggests clonal expansion. Sequencing and analysis were limited to the TCR beta chain. The authors acknowledged the small sample size as a limitation that may reduce accuracy.

Points on this clonotype: No antigen is known for it. This may be a read error: a much more frequent sequence differs by one nucleotide.

Reading the label with the study, this specimen's time point is: persistent/refractory GD, antithyroid drugs over 5 years with positive TRAb. For both TCR sequencing and RNA sequencing, RNA was extracted from PBMCs in TRIzol. The diagnosis of Graves' disease followed American Thyroid Association guidelines. Recruitment of patients was carried out at an endocrinology department in Xi'an, China. Each patient gave 7 to 9.5 milliliters of peripheral blood, collected in an EDTA anticoagulant tube. Ficoll Paque Plus density gradient separation was used to isolate PBMCs, and no further T cell sorting was performed. RNA quality was checked with an Agilent 2100 Bioanalyzer and agarose gel, and concentration with a NanoDrop 2000. The library was generated by multiplex PCR. TCRdb names Illumina HiSeq 4000 as the instrument used. CDR3 regions were amplified by Arm-PCR with iRepertoire HTBI primers to construct TCR beta libraries. Before sequencing, the PCR products underwent gel purification. Per the source publication's procedure: A total of 60 to 80 TRBV and about 13 TRBJ segments were identified across samples and were used for gene usage analysis of CDR3 amino acid clonotypes. COPE and FqMerger were used to merge filtered high-quality paired reads into contigs. BLAST was used to align contigs to IMGT TRBV, TRBD and TRBJ reference genes, and CDR3 was defined according to IMGT. Any clonotype with a frequency above 0.1% was counted as a highly expanded clone. Repertoire diversity was measured by Shannon entropy, and V-J evenness by the Gini coefficient. A clonotype was considered public if more than one individual shared it. TCRdb reprocessed the public reads (quality trimming at Q25 with fastp, clone calling with MiXCR) and kept in-frame beta chains. Rows with a matching CDR3 protein are joined into one entry that keeps the most common DNA and genes. The V and J calls were not made by the authors but by TCRdb's processing. For this sample there are about 470,000 distinct CDR3 sequences; 20% to 25% appear just once. The top ten clonotypes cover 6.5% to 9% of the sample.

The receptor's source is a female donor with Graves disease. This chain is built from TRBV11-2 and TRBJ2-7; the D region possibly corresponds to TRBD2 (7 bases align). This material consisted of peripheral blood mononuclear cells (PBMCs), taken when the disease was refractory, from a patient treated with antithyroid drugs. Here is the DNA: TGTGCCAGCAGCGCCCTGGGCGGGGGCTACGAGCAGTGCTTC. Its translation is CASSALGGGYEQCF.